This passage covers 26 T cell receptor beta chains from one sample sequenced in a study of blood T cell repertoires in COVID-19. The method was immunoSEQ multiplex PCR; TCRdb's version includes in-frame clones alone and lacks a portion of them. The sample carries 250,000 to 350,000 clones, roughly 86% recorded once. What was sequenced was peripheral blood. All receptors derive from a man younger than 35 with active or convalescent COVID-19.

This chain links TRBV4-3 with TRBJ1-4, with D uncertain. CDR3 length equals 13 residues. V dropped 0 bases and J dropped 12 bases, with 11 bases sitting between them. The germline CDR1 and CDR2 sequences are LGHNA and YSLEER. The CDR3 loop is CASSQDFSGELFF. In DNA form, the CDR3 reads TGCGCCAGCAGCCAAGATTTTTCTGGAGAACTGTTTTTT.

The chain joins TRBV7-2 to TRBJ2-1, with a tentative D call TRBD2 (5 bases). The CDR3 consists of 16 residues. Germline loops: CDR1 SGHTA, CDR2 FQGNSA. V was trimmed by 5 bases and J by 7 bases, leaving 21 bases between them. CDR3 sequence: CASSRDGVKAKNEQFF. The CDR3, as DNA: TGTGCCAGCAGCCGCGACGGGGTAAAGGCGAAAAATGAGCAGTTCTTC.

The chain couples TRBV7-9 to TRBJ2-7; D gene unclear. The CDR3 loop spans 14 amino acids. The V and J ends lost 5 bases and 0 bases respectively, with 11 bases between them. In germline, CDR1 is SEHNR, CDR2 FQNEAQ (reference sequence). CDR3 protein: CASSRLPGSYEQYF. DNA for the CDR3: TGTGCCAGCAGCCGCCTCCCGGGCTCCTACGAGCAGTACTTC.

The rearrangement joins TRBV29-1 to TRBJ2-7; 7 nucleotides line up with TRBD1. The CDR3 runs to 13 residues. Unmatched junction bases numbered 7, after V lost 5 bases and J lost 3 bases. The germline gives CDR1 SQVTM, CDR2 ANQGSEA. CDR3 sequence: CSVHTGVLYEQYF. CDR3 bases: TGCAGCGTTCACACAGGGGTTCTCTACGAGCAGTACTTC.

The V and J genes are TRBV4-1 and TRBJ2-7; tentative D call: TRBD1 (6 bases). Per germline, CDR1 MGHRA and CDR2 YSYEKL. V was cut by 1 base and J by 3 bases, with 25 bases left in between. The CDR3 runs 19 residues. The CDR3 here is CASSQVQGPTLRENYEQYF. CDR3 DNA: TGCGCCAGCAGCCAAGTACAGGGACCCACTTTAAGAGAGAACTACGAGCAGTACTTC.

The genes are TRBV3-1 (or the pseudogene TRBV3-2) and TRBJ1-2; maybe TRBD1 (6 bases). The CDR3 totals 15 residues. Germline CDR1 reads LGHDT; CDR2 reads YNNKEL (reference sequence). V dropped 0 bases and J dropped 4 bases, with 12 bases sitting between them. The CDR3, as DNA: TGTGCCAGCAGCCAAGATAGCCAGGGGCGCTATGGCTACACCTTC. Its translation: CASSQDSQGRYGYTF.

CDR3 protein: CASSPGLAASKETQYF. DNA of the CDR3: TGTGCCAGCAGCCCAGGACTAGCGGCTTCAAAAGAGACCCAGTACTTC. The rearrangement links TRBV7-9 to TRBJ2-5; 10 nucleotides match TRBD2. Trimming at V came to 5 bases and at J to 3 bases, leaving 9 bases not matched to a gene. The CDR3 runs to 16 residues. The germline CDR1 and CDR2 sequences are SEHNR and FQNEAQ (reference sequence).

The chain couples TRBV3-1 (or the pseudogene TRBV3-2) to TRBJ1-2; D remains unclear. The germline V gene encodes CDR1 LGHDT and CDR2 YNNKEL (reference sequence). There are 13 residues in the CDR3. With 0 bases removed from V and 5 bases from J, the gap between germline ends came to 7 bases. The CDR3 sequence is CASSQDADYGYTF. In DNA, the CDR3 is TGTGCCAGCAGCCAAGATGCGGATTATGGCTACACCTTC.

V usage is TRBV7-2 and J usage is TRBJ1-1; TRBD1 agrees at 9 bases. Germline CDR1 and CDR2: SGHTA and FQGNSA. The junction had 6 bases not matched to a gene; V was cut back by 5 bases and J by 5 bases. The CDR3 has 14 amino acids. Written as DNA, the CDR3 is TGTGCCAGCAGCACGGGACAGGGAAGAACTGAAGCTTTCTTT. This gives the protein CASSTGQGRTEAFF.

The chain links TRBV18 to TRBJ1-2; 10 nucleotides line up with TRBD1. Looked up from germline, CDR1 is KGHSH and CDR2 is LQKENI. The CDR3 contains 15 residues. V was pared by 3 bases and J by 5 bases, with 6 bases of the junction left unmatched. CDR3 loop: CASSPDGQGGYGYTF. In DNA form, the CDR3 reads TGTGCCAGCTCACCCGACGGACAGGGGGGTTATGGCTACACCTTC.

The chain joins TRBV5-4 to TRBJ2-7; 8 nucleotides match TRBD1. The ends lost 0 bases at V and 12 bases at J; junction bases unmatched: 11. Germline CDR1 reads SGHNT; CDR2 reads YYREEE (reference sequence). The CDR3 is made up of 14 amino acids. CDR3 sequence reads: CASSLAGTGNGPYF. CDR3 nucleotides: TGTGCCAGCAGCTTGGCGGGGACAGGTAACGGCCCGTACTTC.

This clone was picked up one time. The rearrangement links TRBV7-9 to TRBJ1-2; D is possibly TRBD1 (5 bases). V lost 6 bases, J lost 7 bases, and 18 bases lay in between. The CDR3 runs 14 residues. The germline V gene has CDR1 SEHNR and CDR2 FQNEAQ (reference sequence). The CDR3 spells CASRPPGNGGGYTF. CDR3 DNA sequence: TGTGCCAGCAGACCACCAGGGAACGGGGGTGGCTACACCTTC.

The gene calls are TRBV27 and TRBJ2-7, with D tentatively TRBD1 (6 bases). The CDR3 is made up of 14 amino acids. Germline loops: CDR1 MNHEY, CDR2 SMNVEV (reference sequence). Trimming took off 5 bases at V and 5 bases at J, with 16 bases between the two ends. CDR3 amino acids: CASSPKTGFHEQYF. CDR3 DNA: TGTGCCAGCAGTCCCAAAACAGGGTTTCACGAGCAGTACTTC.

The chain combines TRBV18 with TRBJ2-5, with D possibly being TRBD2 (6 bases). Trimming left V 6 bases short and J 4 bases short, with 12 bases between. This CDR3 contains 13 residues. Germline-derived CDR1 and CDR2 are KGHSH and LQKENI. CDR3 DNA: TGTGCCAGCTCTCCGGACTACCGAGAGACCCAGTACTTC. Translating gives CASSPDYRETQYF.

This clone was seen a single time. V and J are TRBV5-6 and TRBJ2-7, with 9 bases matching TRBD1. J was trimmed by 5 bases and V by 4 bases; bases with no gene match: 13. This CDR3 is built from 16 residues. Germline CDR1 and CDR2: SGHDT and YYEEEE. Here the CDR3 DNA reads TGTGCCAGCAGCCCGGCCGGGACAGGGTTCCACCACGAGCAGTACTTC. This gives the protein CASSPAGTGFHHEQYF.

The rearrangement uses TRBV19 and TRBJ1-5; 9 nucleotides agree with TRBD1. The V gene's germline CDR1 is LNHDA and CDR2 SQIVND (reference sequence). The CDR3 sequence is 18 residues long. The V gene end was trimmed by 4 bases and the J gene end by 0 bases; junction bases not matched to a gene: 10. The CDR3 DNA follows: TGTGCCAGTAGTAGCCCACAGGGGGCAACGAGTAGCAATCAGCCCCAGCATTTT. This translates into CASSSPQGATSSNQPQHF.

The J gene is TRBJ1-5, the V gene TRBV19; D not resolved. V was clipped by 10 bases and J by 4 bases, with 20 bases between them. CDR1 and CDR2 from the germline V gene are LNHDA and SQIVND (reference sequence). CDR3 length: 15 amino acids. The CDR3 reads CATHPTGFGNQPQHF. CDR3 DNA sequence: TGTGCCACCCATCCGACCGGGTTTGGGAATCAGCCCCAGCATTTT. The complete variable domain, with remaining parts taken from reference TRBV19 and TRBJ1-5, reads DGGITQSPKYLFRKEGQNVTLSCEQNLNHDAMYWYRQDPGQGLRLIYYSQIVNDFQKGDIAEGYSVSREKKESFPLTVTSAQKNPTAFYLCATHPTGFGNQPQHFGDGTRLSIL.

This clone was counted a single time. This sequence joins TRBV5-5 and TRBJ2-3; 7 bases map to TRBD2. The CDR3 extends over 14 amino acids. The ends lost 3 bases at V and 4 bases at J; junction bases unmatched: 5. The germline CDR1 and CDR2 sequences are SGHKS and YYEKEE (reference sequence). The DNA for the CDR3 is TGTGCCAGCAGCTCACCCCGGGGGGCAGATACGCAGTATTTT. Protein: CASSSPRGADTQYF.

The J gene is TRBJ1-2, the V gene TRBV6-2 or TRBV6-3, with 8 bases matching TRBD1. Germline assignment: CDR1 MNHEY and CDR2 SVGEGT. J was trimmed by 3 bases and V by 1 base; bases with no gene match: 4. This CDR3 spans 15 amino acids. CDR3 DNA sequence: TGTGCCAGCAGTTACTGGTCGGGACAGGACTATGGCTACACCTTC. Protein sequence: CASSYWSGQDYGYTF.

The chain employs TRBV11-1 and TRBJ1-5; perhaps TRBD1 as D (6 bases). Germline V lookup: CDR1 SGHAT, CDR2 FQDESV (reference sequence). CDR3 length: 13 residues. V was trimmed by 5 bases and J by 7 bases, leaving 12 bases between them. The CDR3 loop is CASSIQGYQPQHF. In DNA, the CDR3 is TGTGCCAGCAGCATACAGGGATACCAGCCCCAGCATTTT.

This chain connects TRBV24-1 to TRBJ1-2; 8 bases agree with TRBD1. The germline V gene has CDR1 KGHDR and CDR2 SFDVKD. V was clipped by 3 bases and J by 8 bases; unmatched bases: 4. The length of the CDR3 is 13 residues. The CDR3 region has the DNA TGTGCCACCAGTGATGACAGGGGTAGGGGCTACACCTTC. Encoded protein: CATSDDRGRGYTF.

V gene TRBV5-6 combines with J gene TRBJ1-4, with TRBD1 as a possible D gene (5 bases). The CDR3 contains 13 residues. V was shortened by 1 base and J by 6 bases, with 7 bases between the two germline ends. Germline loops: CDR1 SGHDT, CDR2 YYEEEE. The CDR3 sequence: CASSLQGHEKLFF. For the CDR3, the DNA is TGTGCCAGCAGCTTGCAGGGTCATGAAAAACTGTTTTTT. The full variable domain, with the rest looked up from reference TRBV5-6 and TRBJ1-4, is DAGVTQSPTHLIKTRGQQVTLRCSPKSGHDTVSWYQQALGQGPQFIFQYYEEEERQRGNFPDRFSGHQFPNYSSELNVNALLLGDSALYLCASSLQGHEKLFFGSGTQLSVL.

A single count supports this clone. The chain joins TRBV7-9 to TRBJ2-5, with D maybe TRBD1 (5 bases). The V end was cut by 5 bases, the J end by 8 bases, with 15 bases between. The CDR3 runs 13 residues. Germline-derived CDR1 and CDR2 are SEHNR and FQNEAQ (reference sequence). As DNA, the CDR3 is TGTGCCAGCAGCCCTAGGGAAGGGGCAACCCAGTACTTC. This encodes CASSPREGATQYF.

The chain is built from TRBV27 and TRBJ2-7; possibly TRBD1 for D (7 bases). V dropped 4 bases and J dropped 3 bases, with 10 bases sitting between them. This CDR3 has 13 residues. From germline, CDR1 is MNHEY and CDR2 SMNVEV (reference sequence). CDR3 nucleotides: TGTGCCAGCAGTTCAGGGGGGAACTACGAGCAGTACTTC. It translates to CASSSGGNYEQYF.

In DNA form, the CDR3 reads TGTGCCAGCAGCTTCCAGGGGCAGCCCCAGCATTTT. This encodes CASSFQGQPQHF. This chain connects TRBV7-8 to TRBJ1-5; maybe TRBD1 (6 bases). The CDR3 is 12 amino acids. Germline-derived CDR1 and CDR2 are SGHVS and FQNEAQ. V lost 3 bases and J 7 bases, leaving 7 bases between the germline ends.

V and J are TRBV29-1 and TRBJ2-7; TRBD1 matches at 11 bases. CDR3 size: 14 residues. Trimming at V came to 4 bases and at J to 7 bases, leaving 9 bases not matched to a gene. Germline lookup yields CDR1 SQVTM and CDR2 ANQGSEA. The CDR3 here is CSVVTGQGASEQYF. The DNA of the CDR3 is TGCAGCGTTGTCACCGGACAGGGGGCGAGTGAGCAGTACTTC.